This is a list of T cell receptor beta chains from one sample in a study of OX40 agonist ivuxolimab in advanced cancers. Libraries were prepared by immunoSEQ multiplex PCR; TCRdb keeps only in-frame clonotypes and omits some of them. Among about 130,000 clones listed, roughly 90% were seen once. Source: CD4+ or CD8+ T cells sorted from blood, taken in a trial of the OX40 agonist ivuxolimab. The source of these receptors is an adult with an advanced solid tumor such as melanoma, head and neck, liver or kidney cancer. Each CDR3 is given with its conserved first and last residue. A D gene is named only where the DNA matches it firmly. Where a row states a size, it is once, few, many or the class of an expanded clone; other rows omit it.

abundance: -; v_gene: TRBV4-2; j_gene: TRBJ1-2; d_gene: -; CDR3aa: CASSQAGASFGYTF; CDR3nt: TGTGCCAGCAGCCAAGCGGGCGCAAGCTTCGGCTACACCTTC
abundance: -; v_gene: TRBV27; j_gene: TRBJ1-1; d_gene: TRBD1; CDR3aa: CASTLTGGTEAFF; CDR3nt: TGTGCCAGCACCCTGACAGGGGGCACTGAAGCTTTCTTT
abundance: -; v_gene: TRBV9; j_gene: TRBJ2-2; d_gene: -; CDR3aa: CASSVGQNTGELFF; CDR3nt: TGTGCCAGCAGCGTAGGTCAGAACACCGGGGAGCTGTTTTTT
abundance: once; v_gene: TRBV7-2; j_gene: TRBJ1-1; d_gene: -; CDR3aa: CASSPRGGHTEAFF; CDR3nt: TGTGCCAGCAGCCCCCGGGGGGGGCACACTGAAGCTTTCTTT
abundance: -; v_gene: TRBV7-3; j_gene: TRBJ1-1; d_gene: -; CDR3aa: CASSLRGADEAFF; CDR3nt: TGTGCCAGCAGCTTAAGGGGGGCGGATGAAGCTTTCTTT
abundance: -; v_gene: TRBV5-1; j_gene: TRBJ2-3; d_gene: -; CDR3aa: CASSEGLDTQYF; CDR3nt: TGCGCCAGCAGCGAGGGCCTGGATACGCAGTATTTT
abundance: -; v_gene: TRBV2; j_gene: TRBJ2-5; d_gene: -; CDR3aa: CASYLGGETQYF; CDR3nt: TGTGCCAGCTATTTAGGGGGAGAGACCCAGTACTTC
abundance: -; v_gene: TRBV11-2; j_gene: TRBJ2-5; d_gene: TRBD2; CDR3aa: CASSPNTSGRETQYF; CDR3nt: TGTGCCAGCAGTCCGAATACTAGCGGGAGAGAGACCCAGTACTTC
abundance: -; v_gene: TRBV13; j_gene: TRBJ1-2; d_gene: TRBD1; CDR3aa: CASSVGTDFHDYGYTF; CDR3nt: TGTGCCAGCAGCGTAGGGACAGATTTTCATGACTATGGCTACACCTTC
abundance: -; v_gene: TRBV19; j_gene: TRBJ2-7; d_gene: -; CDR3aa: CASTPSTGTFYEQYF; CDR3nt: TGTGCCAGTACCCCATCAACCGGGACGTTCTACGAGCAGTACTTC
abundance: -; v_gene: TRBV5-1; j_gene: TRBJ2-2; d_gene: -; CDR3aa: CASSISTGNTGELFF; CDR3nt: TGCGCCAGCAGCATCTCGACAGGGAACACCGGGGAGCTGTTTTTT
abundance: once; v_gene: TRBV30; j_gene: TRBJ2-5; d_gene: -; CDR3aa: CAWGVGETQYF; CDR3nt: TGTGCCTGGGGGGTGGGAGAGACCCAGTACTTC
abundance: -; v_gene: TRBV30; j_gene: TRBJ1-1; d_gene: TRBD1; CDR3aa: CAWKSMTGATEAFF; CDR3nt: TGTGCCTGGAAGTCGATGACAGGGGCCACTGAAGCTTTCTTT
abundance: -; v_gene: TRBV7-9; j_gene: TRBJ1-5; d_gene: -; CDR3aa: CASSSVGGAGQPQHF; CDR3nt: TGTGCCAGCAGCTCGGTGGGGGGGGCCGGTCAGCCCCAGCATTTT
abundance: -; v_gene: TRBV27; j_gene: TRBJ2-1; d_gene: TRBD1; CDR3aa: CASATPGTGLNEQFF; CDR3nt: TGTGCCAGCGCCACCCCCGGGACAGGGCTGAATGAGCAGTTCTTC
abundance: -; v_gene: TRBV11-2; j_gene: TRBJ2-2; d_gene: -; CDR3aa: CASSLAVFNTGELFF; CDR3nt: TGTGCCAGCAGCTTAGCGGTCTTTAACACCGGGGAGCTGTTTTTT
abundance: -; v_gene: TRBV5-1; j_gene: TRBJ1-1; d_gene: -; CDR3aa: CASSLSILQVNTEAFF; CDR3nt: TGCGCCAGCAGCTTAAGCATTTTACAGGTGAACACTGAAGCTTTCTTT
abundance: -; v_gene: TRBV7-9; j_gene: TRBJ1-2; d_gene: -; CDR3aa: CASSSQGPGGYTF; CDR3nt: TGTGCCAGCAGCTCTCAGGGCCCAGGGGGCTACACCTTC